The sequence of this T cell receptor beta chain was determined in a study of blood T cell repertoires in COVID-19. This clone occurred a few times. Trimming shortened V by 8 bases and J by 4 bases, and 8 bases separated the two germline ends. Germline V gene sequence: CDR1 DFQATT, CDR2 SNEGSKA (reference sequence). This CDR3 is 11 amino acids long. The repertoire was sequenced with immunoSEQ multiplex PCR; TCRdb's copy has only in-frame clones and lacks some. The sample consists of under 400,000 clones, 90% of them appearing once. The TCR comes from a woman aged 25 to 39 with COVID-19, enrolled during active disease. This chain links TRBV20-1 with TRBJ1-4, with D possibly TRBD1 on 6 matching bases. The sample comprised peripheral blood. This chain's CDR3 is CSTGFNEKLFF. DNA of the CDR3: TGCAGTACAGGGTTTAATGAAAAACTGTTTTTT.